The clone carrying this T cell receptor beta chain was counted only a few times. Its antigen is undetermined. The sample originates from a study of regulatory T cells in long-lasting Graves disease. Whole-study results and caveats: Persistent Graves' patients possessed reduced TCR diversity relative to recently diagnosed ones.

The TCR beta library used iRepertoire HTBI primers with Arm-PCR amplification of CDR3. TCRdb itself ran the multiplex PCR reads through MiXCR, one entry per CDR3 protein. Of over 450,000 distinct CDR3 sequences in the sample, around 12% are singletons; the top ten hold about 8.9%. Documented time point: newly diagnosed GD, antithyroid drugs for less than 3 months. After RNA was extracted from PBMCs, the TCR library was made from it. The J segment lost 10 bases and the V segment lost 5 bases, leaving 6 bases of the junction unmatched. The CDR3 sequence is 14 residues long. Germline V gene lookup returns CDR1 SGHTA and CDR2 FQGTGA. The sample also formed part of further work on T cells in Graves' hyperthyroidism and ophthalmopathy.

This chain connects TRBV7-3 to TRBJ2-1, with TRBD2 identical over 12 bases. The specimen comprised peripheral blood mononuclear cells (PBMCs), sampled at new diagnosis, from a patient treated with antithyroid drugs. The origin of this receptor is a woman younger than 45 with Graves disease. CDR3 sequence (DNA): TGTGCCAGCAGCGTAGCTAGCGGGAGGGGAGAGCAGTTCTTC. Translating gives CASSVASGRGEQFF. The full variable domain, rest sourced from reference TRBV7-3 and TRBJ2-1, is GAGVSQTPSNKVTEKGKYVELRCDPISGHTALYWYRQSLGQGPEFLIYFQGTGAADDSGLPNDRFFAVRPEGSVSTLKIQRTERGDSAVYLCASSVASGRGEQFFGPGTRLTVL.